Below are 6 T cell receptor beta chains sequenced from a single sample in a study of shared clonotypes between healthy human individuals (dated by TCRdb to 2018 to 2020). The library was made by the immunoSEQ multiplex PCR assay. TCRdb carries this immuneACCESS record with in-frame sequences only. Its versions omit some clonotypes, under half of them owing to an unresolved V gene in the studies checked, with the rest unexplained. The sample includes some 660,000 clones, with around 73% observed a single time. The ten largest clones add up to more than 1.5% of the sample. Sequencing was done on a sample of memory CD4+ T cells sorted from blood. The cell subset or site label of this sample denotes: CD45RA-negative fraction. The receptors shown here come from a woman aged 25 to 39 in good health.

The rearrangement uses TRBV5-1 and TRBJ2-5, with TRBD2 matching 9 bases. Germline CDR1 SGHRS, CDR2 YFSETQ. The CDR3 spans 14 residues. The trim removed 3 bases at V and 5 bases at J, leaving 5 bases unmatched. The CDR3 spells CASSSRTSAETQYF. The DNA of the CDR3 is TGCGCCAGCAGCTCCCGGACTAGCGCTGAGACCCAGTACTTC. Variable domain in full (rest from reference TRBV5-1 and TRBJ2-5): KAGVTQTPRYLIKTRGQQVTLSCSPISGHRSVSWYQQTPGQGLQFLFEYFSETQRNKGNFPGRFSGRQFSNSRSEMNVSTLELGDSALYLCASSSRTSAETQYFGPGTRLLVL.

The chain employs TRBV6-1 and TRBJ2-7; D remains unclear. The germline gives CDR1 MNHNS, CDR2 SASEGT. Trimming removed 4 bases from V and 5 bases from J, with 9 bases in between. The CDR3 has 12 amino acids. The CDR3: CASSGAGDEQYF. DNA of the CDR3: TGTGCCAGCAGTGGGGCAGGCGACGAGCAGTACTTC.

The chain joins TRBV9 to TRBJ1-2; D not certain. Trimming cost V 2 bases and J 3 bases, with 11 bases left between them. The CDR3 contains 14 residues. Germline lookup yields CDR1 SGDLS and CDR2 YYNGEE. CDR3 in DNA: TGTGCCAGCAGCGTCTCCCTGCAAGACTATGGCTACACCTTC. Residues: CASSVSLQDYGYTF.

The gene calls are TRBV5-4 and TRBJ1-2; D gene unclear. CDR3 length equals 13 residues. Germline V gene sequence: CDR1 SGHNT, CDR2 YYREEE (reference sequence). V was pared by 0 bases and J by 4 bases, with 7 bases between. CDR3: CASSLGHFYGYTF. DNA of the CDR3: TGTGCCAGCAGCTTGGGACACTTCTATGGCTACACCTTC.

The chain employs TRBV11-2 and TRBJ2-5; D may be TRBD2 (5 bases). Germline V gene data show CDR1 as SGHAT and CDR2 as FQNNGV. The CDR3 is made up of 14 amino acids. V lost 1 base and J lost 10, with 16 bases in between. The CDR3 here is CASSLGVSPAGQYF. The DNA of the CDR3 is TGTGCCAGCAGCTTAGGCGTATCGCCCGCGGGCCAGTACTTC.

The chain links TRBV9 to TRBJ2-5, with 8 bases identical to TRBD2. The CDR3 runs 16 residues. In germline, CDR1 is SGDLS, CDR2 YYNGEE. The V and J ends lost 0 bases and 4 bases, in that order; junction bases with no gene match: 8. DNA of the CDR3: TGTGCCAGCAGCGTAGTTAGCGGGAAGTGGGTAGAGACCCAGTACTTC. This translates into CASSVVSGKWVETQYF. Full variable domain (missing parts from reference TRBV9 and TRBJ2-5): DSGVTQTPKHLITATGQRVTLRCSPRSGDLSVYWYQQSLDQGLQFLIQYYNGEERAKGNILERFSAQQFPDLHSELNLSSLELGDSALYFCASSVVSGKWVETQYFGPGTRLLVL.